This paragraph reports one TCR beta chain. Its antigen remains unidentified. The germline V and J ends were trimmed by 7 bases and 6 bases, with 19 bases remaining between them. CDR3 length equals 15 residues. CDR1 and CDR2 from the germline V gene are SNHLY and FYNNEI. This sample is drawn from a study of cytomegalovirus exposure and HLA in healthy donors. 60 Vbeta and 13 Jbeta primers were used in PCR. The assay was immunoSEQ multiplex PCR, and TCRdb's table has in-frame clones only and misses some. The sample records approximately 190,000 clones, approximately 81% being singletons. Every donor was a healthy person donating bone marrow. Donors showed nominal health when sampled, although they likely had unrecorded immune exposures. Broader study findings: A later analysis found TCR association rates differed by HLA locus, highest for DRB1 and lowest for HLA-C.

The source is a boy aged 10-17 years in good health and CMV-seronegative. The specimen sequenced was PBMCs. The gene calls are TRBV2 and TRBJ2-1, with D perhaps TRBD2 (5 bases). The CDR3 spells CASKPREASPNEQFF. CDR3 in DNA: TGTGCCAGCAAACCAAGGGAAGCTAGCCCCAATGAGCAGTTCTTC.